Listed here are 18 T cell receptor beta chains from one sample, sequenced in a study of early T cells in non-severe SARS-CoV-2 infection. MiXCR was run by TCRdb on the 5' RACE reads, yielding one entry per CDR3 protein. The sample has some 70,000 distinct CDR3 sequences, over 8% seen once. Sequenced: whole blood. These receptors all stem from an adult who was a healthcare worker with PCR-confirmed SARS-CoV-2 infection or an uninfected control (not recorded which).

In this sample, this clonotype is medium-sized. The V call is TRBV28, the J call TRBJ2-1, with TRBD1 matching 10 bases. The CDR3 is 18 residues long. The V and J ends lost 3 bases and 7 bases, in that order; junction bases with no gene match: 15. Germline CDR1 and CDR2: MDHEN and SYDVKM. In nucleotides, the CDR3 is TGTGCCAGCAGTTTCCCTCCGGGTTGGGGACAGGGGAGGAATGAGCAGTTCTTC. As protein: CASSFPPGWGQGRNEQFF.

This clonotype has ten or more counts. The V gene is TRBV30, the J gene TRBJ2-3; tentatively, D is TRBD1 (5 bases). Germline V gives CDR1 GTSNPN, CDR2 SVGIG (reference sequence). Trimming shortened V by 0 bases and J by 0 bases, and 10 bases separated the two germline ends. The CDR3 sequence is 15 residues long. For the CDR3, the DNA is TGTGCCTGGAGTGTATTGGCAGGGAGCACAGATACGCAGTATTTT. It yields the protein CAWSVLAGSTDTQYF.

The sample holds a few counts of this clonotype. V and J are TRBV12-3 or TRBV12-4 and TRBJ2-4; D gene ambiguous. CDR3 length equals 16 residues. With 5 bases removed from V and 0 bases from J, the gap between germline ends came to 14 bases. CDR3 residues: CASSQFGELAKNIQYF. The CDR3, as DNA: TGTGCCAGCAGTCAGTTTGGTGAACTAGCCAAAAACATTCAGTACTTC.

DNA for the CDR3: TGCGCCAGCAGCCTCGGGGGGTCTAGCCCTTACAATGAGCAGTTCTTC. Its protein product is CASSLGGSSPYNEQFF. The gene calls are TRBV4-1 and TRBJ2-1; TRBD2 matches at 7 bases. The CDR3 length is 16 residues. The trim removed 4 bases at V and 4 bases at J, leaving 10 bases unmatched. CDR1 and CDR2 from the germline V gene are MGHRA and YSYEKL.

V and J are TRBV3-1 and TRBJ2-7, with D possibly being TRBD1 (8 bases). CDR3 length: 13 residues. Trimming removed 6 bases at V and 7 bases at J, with 16 bases between. The germline V gene encodes CDR1 LGHDT and CDR2 YNNKEL (reference sequence). The CDR3 region has the DNA TGTGCCAGCAGTCCGGACAGGGAGGGAGAGCAGTACTTC. Its protein is CASSPDREGEQYF.

This clonotype was observed many times. The chain couples TRBV19 to TRBJ1-5; no firm D call. Trimming left V 6 bases short and J 3 bases short, with 15 bases between. There are 15 residues in the CDR3. Germline CDR1 and CDR2: LNHDA and SQIVND (reference sequence). The CDR3 loop is CASRHGWGYNQPQHF. The DNA for the CDR3 is TGTGCCAGTAGGCACGGGTGGGGATACAATCAGCCCCAGCATTTT.

V gene TRBV11-2 combines with J gene TRBJ2-5, with 9 nucleotides matching TRBD1. CDR3 length: 16 residues. Germline trimming cut 5 bases from V and 1 base from J; bases unmatched to any gene: 8. Germline CDR1 and CDR2: SGHAT and FQNNGV. Here the CDR3 reads CASSLLPGQGQETQYF. The CDR3 nucleotides are TGTGCCAGCAGCCTTCTACCGGGACAGGGCCAAGAGACCCAGTACTTC.

This clonotype has a count of ten or more. The chain uses TRBV7-9 and TRBJ2-3, with 10 nucleotides matching TRBD2. The germline gives CDR1 SEHNR, CDR2 FQNEAQ (reference sequence). This CDR3 has 16 amino acids. V trimming: 3 bases; J trimming: 3 bases; junction bases outside the gene matches: 6. CDR3 region: CASSLSSGSWTDTQYF. The CDR3, as DNA: TGTGCCAGCAGCTTGTCTAGCGGGAGCTGGACAGATACGCAGTATTTT.

The V and J genes are TRBV6-4 and TRBJ2-5; 7 bases are shared with TRBD2. The CDR3 covers 15 residues. CDR1 MRHNA and CDR2 SNTAGT come from the germline V gene. With V trimmed by 3 bases and J by 1 base, 5 bases remained unmatched. CDR3 amino acids: CASSEDASGQETQYF. The CDR3 DNA follows: TGTGCCAGCAGTGAAGATGCTAGCGGCCAAGAGACCCAGTACTTC.

This clonotype was recorded a few times. The chain combines TRBV12-3 or TRBV12-4 with TRBJ2-1; 12 nucleotides align to TRBD2. Trimming removed 8 bases from V and 6 bases from J; junction bases left unmatched: 8. The CDR3 totals 15 residues. CDR3: CASQSTSGSINEQFF. The CDR3 DNA reads TGTGCCAGCCAATCGACTAGCGGGAGTATCAATGAGCAGTTCTTC.

This clonotype was recorded at least ten times. The chain links TRBV5-1 to TRBJ2-1, with D unresolved. The CDR3 is made up of 14 amino acids. The germline V gene has CDR1 SGHRS and CDR2 YFSETQ. The V gene lost 0 bases and the J gene lost 8 bases, with 12 bases spanning the gap. The CDR3 sequence: CASSLEINSDEQFF. The CDR3, as DNA: TGCGCCAGCAGCTTGGAGATCAATTCGGATGAGCAGTTCTTC.

At least ten counts were recorded for this clonotype. The genes are TRBV28 and TRBJ2-3; possible D gene TRBD1, 6 bases. The CDR3 runs to 14 residues. Trimming cost V 5 bases and J 6 bases, with 15 bases left between them. Germline CDR1 is MDHEN and CDR2 is SYDVKM. The DNA for the CDR3 is TGTGCCAGCAGTAAAAGCGGACAGCGGGATACGCAGTATTTT. Its protein is CASSKSGQRDTQYF.

This clonotype was seen many times. The chain employs TRBV7-8 and TRBJ1-3; D may be TRBD1 (6 bases). The CDR3 extends over 14 amino acids. V lost 3 bases and J 4 bases, leaving 10 bases between the germline ends. CDR1 is SGHVS and CDR2 is FQNEAQ in the germline V gene. In DNA, the CDR3 is TGTGCCAGCAGCTTCAGGGGCGCAGGAAACACCATATATTTT. Translation gives CASSFRGAGNTIYF.

There are many counts of this clonotype. The DNA of the CDR3 is TGTGCCAGCAGACCTGGAACGGGTTCACCCCTCCACTTT. Amino acid sequence: CASRPGTGSPLHF. V usage is TRBV5-5 and J usage is TRBJ1-6, with D hard to call. Germline V gives CDR1 SGHKS, CDR2 YYEKEE (reference sequence). Trimming left V 5 bases short and J 9 bases short, with 12 bases between. There are 13 residues in the CDR3.

This clonotype has at least ten counts. The chain carries TRBV28 and TRBJ2-7, with 10 nucleotides matching TRBD2. V shed 8 bases and J 0 bases; nucleotides not matched to a gene: 13. The CDR3 sequence is 17 residues long. Per germline, CDR1 MDHEN and CDR2 SYDVKM. Written as DNA, the CDR3 is TGTGCCAGCTCATTAAGGGCGTCTAGCGGGAGCTCCTACGAGCAGTACTTC. Amino acids: CASSLRASSGSSYEQYF.

This clonotype has only a few counts. The chain carries TRBV29-1 and TRBJ1-2; 7 bases fit TRBD1. With V trimmed by 6 bases and J by 4 bases, 5 bases remained unmatched. This CDR3 is built from 12 residues. The V gene's germline CDR1 is SQVTM and CDR2 ANQGSEA. CDR3 DNA sequence: TGCAGCGTCGGGACAGAATTCTATGGCTACACCTTC. Translation gives CSVGTEFYGYTF.

In its sample, this clonotype was seen many times. The rearrangement links TRBV29-1 to TRBJ2-6; D is unresolved. Trimming cost V 4 bases and J 4 bases, with 5 bases left between them. The CDR3 totals 12 residues. Germline-derived CDR1 and CDR2 are SQVTM and ANQGSEA. In DNA form, the CDR3 reads TGCAGCGTTGGTAGCGGGGCCAACGTCCTGACTTTC. It translates to CSVGSGANVLTF. Filled out from reference TRBV29-1 and TRBJ2-6, the complete variable domain reads SAVISQKPSRDICQRGTSLTIQCQVDSQVTMMFWYRQQPGQSLTLIATANQGSEATYESGFVIDKFPISRPNLTFSTLTVSNMSPEDSSIYLCSVGSGANVLTFGAGSRLTVL.

This clonotype has a count of ten or more. The chain links TRBV7-9 to TRBJ1-1, with D hard to call. Germline V CDR1 and CDR2: SEHNR, FQNEAQ (reference sequence). This CDR3 is 12 amino acids long. Trimming took 7 bases from V and 2 from J, leaving 8 bases between them. The CDR3 bases are TGTGCCAGCACAGGTTTAAACACTGAAGCTTTCTTT. Encoded protein: CASTGLNTEAFF.